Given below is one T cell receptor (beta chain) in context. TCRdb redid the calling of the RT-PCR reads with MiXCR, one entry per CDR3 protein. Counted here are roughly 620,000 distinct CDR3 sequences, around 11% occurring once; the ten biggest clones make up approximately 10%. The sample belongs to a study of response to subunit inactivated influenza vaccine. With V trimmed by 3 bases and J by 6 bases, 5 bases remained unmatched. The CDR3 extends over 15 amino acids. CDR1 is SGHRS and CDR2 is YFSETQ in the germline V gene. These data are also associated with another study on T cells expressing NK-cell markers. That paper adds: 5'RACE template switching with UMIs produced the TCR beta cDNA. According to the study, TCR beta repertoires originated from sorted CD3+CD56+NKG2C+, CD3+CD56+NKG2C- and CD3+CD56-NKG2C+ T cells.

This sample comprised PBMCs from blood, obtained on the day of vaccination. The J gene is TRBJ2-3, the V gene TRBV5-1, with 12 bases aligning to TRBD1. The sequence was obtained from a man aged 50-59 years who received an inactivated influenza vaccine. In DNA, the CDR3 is TGCGCCAGCAGCTACGGGACAGGGGGCATTGATACGCAGTATTTT. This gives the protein CASSYGTGGIDTQYF.